This entry describes one T cell receptor (beta chain). Trimming cost V 6 bases and J 5 bases; bases outside gene matches: 6. The CDR3 runs to 16 residues. Germline CDR1 and CDR2: MNHNY and SVGAGI (reference sequence). This entry comes from a study of T cell changes during pregnancy in multiple sclerosis. The assay was immunoSEQ multiplex PCR, and TCRdb's table has in-frame clones only and misses some. The sample includes 35,000 to 50,000 clones, about 89% of them seen just once. The TCR comes from a female donor in good health, enrolled as a control in a pregnancy study. The sequences come from CD4+ T cells from peripheral blood mononuclear cells, collected in the third trimester of pregnancy. The chain has TRBV6-6 and TRBJ2-2; 13 bases align to TRBD2. The CDR3 sequence is CASRAGLAGDTGELFF. The CDR3 nucleotides read TGTGCCAGCAGGGCTGGACTAGCGGGGGATACCGGGGAGCTGTTTTTT.